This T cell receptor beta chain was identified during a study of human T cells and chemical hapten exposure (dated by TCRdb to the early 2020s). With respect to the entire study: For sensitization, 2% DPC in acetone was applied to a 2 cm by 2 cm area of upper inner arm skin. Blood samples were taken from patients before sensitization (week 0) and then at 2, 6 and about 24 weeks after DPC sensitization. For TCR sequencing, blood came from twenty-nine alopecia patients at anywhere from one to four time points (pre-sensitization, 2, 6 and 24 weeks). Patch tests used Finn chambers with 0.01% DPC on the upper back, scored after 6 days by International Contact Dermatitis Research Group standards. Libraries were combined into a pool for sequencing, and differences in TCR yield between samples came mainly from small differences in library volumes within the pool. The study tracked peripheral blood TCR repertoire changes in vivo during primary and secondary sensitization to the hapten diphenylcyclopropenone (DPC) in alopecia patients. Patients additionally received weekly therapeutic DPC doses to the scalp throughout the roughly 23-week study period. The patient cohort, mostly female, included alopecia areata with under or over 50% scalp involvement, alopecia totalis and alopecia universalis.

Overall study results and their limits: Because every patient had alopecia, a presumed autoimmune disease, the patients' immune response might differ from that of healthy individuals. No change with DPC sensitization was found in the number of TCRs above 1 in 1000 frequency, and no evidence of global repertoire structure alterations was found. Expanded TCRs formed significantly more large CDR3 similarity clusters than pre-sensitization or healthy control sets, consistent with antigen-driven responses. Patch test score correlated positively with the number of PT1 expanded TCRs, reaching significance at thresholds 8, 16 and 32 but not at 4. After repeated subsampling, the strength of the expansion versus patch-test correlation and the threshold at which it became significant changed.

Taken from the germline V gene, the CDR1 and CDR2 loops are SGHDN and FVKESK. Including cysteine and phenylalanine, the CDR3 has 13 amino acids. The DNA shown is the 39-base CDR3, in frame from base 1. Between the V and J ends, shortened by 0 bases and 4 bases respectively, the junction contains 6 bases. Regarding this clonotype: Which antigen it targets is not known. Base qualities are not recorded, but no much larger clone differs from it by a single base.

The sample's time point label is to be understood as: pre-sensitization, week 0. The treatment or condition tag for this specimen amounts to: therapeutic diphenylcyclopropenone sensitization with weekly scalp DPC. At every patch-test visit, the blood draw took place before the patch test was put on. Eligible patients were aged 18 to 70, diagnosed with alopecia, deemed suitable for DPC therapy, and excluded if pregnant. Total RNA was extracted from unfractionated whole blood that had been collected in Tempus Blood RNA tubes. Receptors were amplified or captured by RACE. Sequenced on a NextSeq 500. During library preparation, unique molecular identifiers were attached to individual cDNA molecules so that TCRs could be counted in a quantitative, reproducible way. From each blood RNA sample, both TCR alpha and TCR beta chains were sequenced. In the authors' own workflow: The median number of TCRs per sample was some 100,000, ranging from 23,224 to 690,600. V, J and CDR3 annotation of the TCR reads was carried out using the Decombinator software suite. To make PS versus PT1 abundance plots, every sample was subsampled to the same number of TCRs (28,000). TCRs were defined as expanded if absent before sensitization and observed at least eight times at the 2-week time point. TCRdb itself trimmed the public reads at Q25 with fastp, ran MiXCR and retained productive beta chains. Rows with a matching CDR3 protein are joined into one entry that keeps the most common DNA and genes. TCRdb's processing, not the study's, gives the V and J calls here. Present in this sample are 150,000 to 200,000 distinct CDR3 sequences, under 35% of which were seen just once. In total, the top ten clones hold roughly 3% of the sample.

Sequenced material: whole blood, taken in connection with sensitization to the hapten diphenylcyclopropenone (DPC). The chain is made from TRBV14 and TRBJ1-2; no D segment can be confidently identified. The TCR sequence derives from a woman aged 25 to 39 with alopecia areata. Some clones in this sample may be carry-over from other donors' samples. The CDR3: CASSQDRSYGYTF. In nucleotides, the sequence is TGTGCCAGCAGCCAAGATCGCAGCTATGGCTACACCTTC.